This T cell receptor beta chain was documented in a study of post-analysis software for immune sequencing data. For the study at large: Secondary progressive, relapsing-remitting and progressive-relapsing multiple sclerosis were among the included disease courses.

Worth noting for this clonotype: The target antigen is unknown. Mismatch with germline at one junction end may stem from a read error.

TCR beta cDNA libraries had unique molecular identifiers. Starting from roughly 1.1 to 9.2 million T cells, the study yielded 500,000 or so cDNA molecules. TCRdb redid the calling of the PCR reads with MiXCR, one entry per CDR3 protein. The data show about 820,000 distinct CDR3 sequences, about 53% seen once. This CDR3 contains 15 residues. Germline V gene lookup returns CDR1 SEHNR and CDR2 FQNEAQ (reference sequence). Study-wide results and limits: Elevated frequency relative to controls characterized about 5 TRBV segments in patients, TRBV5-6, TRBV5-1 and TRBV20-1 among them. When the samples were clustered directly with F measure, those that had been prepared in the same batch showed strong co-clustering.

Sequenced: blood. The rearrangement joins TRBV7-9 to TRBJ2-5, with TRBD2 identical over 8 bases. This clonotype was sampled from a girl aged 5 to 17 with multiple sclerosis. CDR3 region: CAGSLAGRHQETQYF. The CDR3 region has the DNA TGTGCCGGCAGCTTAGCGGGACGTCACCAAGAGACCCAGTACTTC.